This T cell receptor beta chain was captured in a study of cytomegalovirus exposure and HLA in healthy donors. Overall study results and limits: A later analysis found first-cohort TCR clusters tended to co-occur in the 120 validation repertoires.

As for this clone: What it binds is unknown.

The protocol was immunoSEQ multiplex PCR, while the TCRdb copy is restricted to in-frame clones and leaves out a portion. The profile shows just under 150,000 clones, about 91% of them singletons. The germline gives CDR1 MNHNS, CDR2 SASEGT. The CDR3 is made up of 13 amino acids. The trim removed 7 bases at V and 4 bases at J, leaving 6 bases unmatched. This receptor was taken from a man between 18 and 35 years old in good health and CMV-seropositive. The sample taken for sequencing was PBMCs. The J gene is TRBJ2-5, the V gene TRBV6-1, with TRBD1 identical over 7 bases. The CDR3 region is CASNGQVLETQYF. The DNA of the CDR3 is TGTGCCAGCAATGGACAGGTCCTAGAGACCCAGTACTTC.